This is a list of T cell receptor beta chains from one sample in a study of spatial heterogeneity in lung cancer. TCRdb re-called the 5' RACE reads through MiXCR, storing one row per CDR3 protein. Of about 9,600 distinct CDR3 sequences listed, about 8.5% are singletons. The sample in question was lung tumor tissue, obtained at surgery. The receptors originated from a male donor with early-stage non-small cell lung cancer. The CDR3 runs from the conserved cysteine through the conserved F or W. The D gene is left open where the match is weak. A row's size may be missing; if present it is once, few, many or a size class.

v_call	clone_size	j_call	d_call	cdr3_aa	cdr3_nt
TRBV12-3/TRBV12-4	many	TRBJ2-2	TRBD1	CASSPGQGRTGELFF	TGTGCCAGCAGTCCGGGACAGGGGAGGACCGGGGAGCTGTTTTTT
TRBV27	medium-sized	TRBJ2-2	TRBD1	CASSYQGDTGELFF	TGTGCCAGCAGTTACCAGGGGGACACCGGGGAGCTGTTTTTT
TRBV9	many	TRBJ2-2	-	CASSVAGSGRAPGELFF	TGTGCCAGCAGCGTAGCAGGATCAGGGCGGGCACCCGGGGAGCTGTTTTTT
TRBV13	medium-sized	TRBJ2-1	-	CASSLGGGQYNEQFF	TGTGCCAGCAGCTTAGGCGGGGGCCAATACAATGAGCAGTTCTTC
TRBV10-3	many	TRBJ2-5	TRBD2	CAIRGGGPEETQYF	TGTGCCATCAGGGGCGGGGGGCCCGAAGAGACCCAGTACTTC
TRBV12-3/TRBV12-4	few	TRBJ1-1	-	CASSLKVEAFF	TGTGCCAGCAGTTTGAAGGTAGAAGCTTTCTTT
TRBV25-1	medium-sized	TRBJ1-6	-	CASRALGLPLHF	TGTGCCAGCAGGGCGTTGGGGTTACCCCTCCACTTT
TRBV5-1	many	TRBJ2-1	TRBD2	CASSFLAGSSYNEQFF	TGCGCCAGCAGCTTTCTAGCGGGTAGCTCCTACAATGAGCAGTTCTTC
TRBV6-5	many	TRBJ1-2	TRBD1	CASSYGDRPNYGYTF	TGTGCCAGCAGTTACGGGGACAGGCCTAACTATGGCTACACCTTC
TRBV5-1	many	TRBJ1-5	-	CASSLAPNQPQHF	TGCGCCAGCAGCTTGGCCCCAAATCAGCCCCAGCATTTT
TRBV10-3	medium-sized	TRBJ2-5	-	CAISERTYQETQYF	TGTGCCATCAGTGAGAGGACATACCAAGAGACCCAGTACTTC
TRBV4-1	many	TRBJ2-7	-	CASSQGWLHEQYF	TGCGCCAGCAGCCAAGGATGGCTGCACGAGCAGTACTTC
TRBV7-2	many	TRBJ2-2	TRBD1	CASSSTGAGAGELFF	TGTGCCAGCAGCTCGACAGGGGCGGGTGCCGGGGAGCTGTTTTTT
TRBV3-1	-	TRBJ2-5	TRBD1	CASSQVGTGQQETQYF	TGTGCCAGCAGCCAAGTCGGGACAGGGCAACAAGAGACCCAGTACTTC
TRBV7-9	once	TRBJ2-5	-	CASSLALGVQETQYF	TGTGCCAGCAGCTTAGCGCTCGGGGTACAAGAGACCCAGTACTTC
TRBV29-1	-	TRBJ2-5	-	CSVEFVVGETQYF	TGCAGCGTTGAATTTGTAGTTGGGGAGACCCAGTACTTC
TRBV20-1	-	TRBJ2-7	-	CSAAIRDEQYF	TGCAGTGCTGCGATCCGGGACGAGCAGTACTTC